These 10 T cell receptor beta chains came from one sample sequenced in a study of T-cell reconstitution after alpha-beta-depleted transplantation in children. Unique molecular identifiers featured in how the TCRbeta library was prepared. MiXCR, run by TCRdb on the PCR reads, gives a single entry per CDR3 protein. The sample contains about 640,000 distinct CDR3 sequences, over 10% of which appear only once. Sequenced material: PBMCs, mostly from graft donor cells, taken 360 days after TCRalphabeta/CD19-depleted stem cell transplant. These receptor sequences come from a male patient between 10 and 17 years old who had a stem cell transplant for acute myeloid leukemia, so the T cells may come from the graft donor.

This chain joins TRBV11-2 and TRBJ1-3; TRBD1 matches 7 bases. Germline V lookup: CDR1 SGHAT, CDR2 FQNNGV. After removal of 5 bases from V and 4 bases from J, the junction contained 8 bases not matched to a gene. The CDR3 contains 15 residues. This chain's CDR3 is CASSPSTGLGNTIYF. CDR3 sequence (DNA): TGTGCCAGCAGCCCCTCGACAGGGCTGGGAAACACCATATATTTT.

This clonotype came up many times. The CDR3 sequence is CATGLAGETYNEQFF. The DNA for the CDR3 is TGTGCTACCGGACTAGCGGGTGAAACCTACAATGAGCAGTTCTTC. This chain links TRBV7-7 with TRBJ2-1, with 11 bases lining up with TRBD2. Germline values: CDR1 SSHAT, CDR2 FNYEAQ (reference sequence). The CDR3 is 15 amino acids.

This chain connects TRBV6-2 or TRBV6-3 to TRBJ2-1, with TRBD2 matching 8 bases. Germline assignment: CDR1 MNHEY and CDR2 SVGEGT. The CDR3 consists of 15 residues. The V segment lost 6 bases and the J segment 2 bases; nucleotides outside the gene matches: 6. The CDR3, as DNA: TGTGCCAGCAGCCGTAGCGGGAACCCCTACAATGAGCAGTTCTTC. Its translation is CASSRSGNPYNEQFF.

There are a few counts of this clonotype. The V gene is TRBV12-5, the J gene TRBJ2-7, with 8 nucleotides matching TRBD1. The CDR3 length is 15 residues. V lost 2 bases and J lost 4; bases outside the gene matches: 7. Germline loops: CDR1 LGHNT, CDR2 FRNRAP. This CDR3 is CASGLFQGARYEQYF. The DNA for the CDR3 is TGTGCTAGTGGTTTGTTTCAGGGGGCGAGGTACGAGCAGTACTTC.

The chain uses TRBV30 and TRBJ1-5; TRBD1 matches 7 bases. Germline V gene sequence: CDR1 GTSNPN, CDR2 SVGIG (reference sequence). There are 16 residues in the CDR3. V trimming: 2 bases; J trimming: 0 bases; junction bases outside the gene matches: 7. CDR3 bases: TGTGCCTGGAGTACATCCGGGACAGTTAGCAATCAGCCCCAGCATTTT. Encoded protein: CAWSTSGTVSNQPQHF.

This chain connects TRBV4-3 to TRBJ2-5, with 8 bases identical to TRBD1. The junction had 9 bases not matched to a gene; V was cut back by 0 bases and J by 6 bases. Germline V gene sequence: CDR1 LGHNA, CDR2 YSLEER. The CDR3 loop spans 16 amino acids. In nucleotides, the CDR3 is TGCGCCAGCAGCCAAGAGCCCAGGGGGCTCGGGAAGACCCAGTACTTC. Encoded protein: CASSQEPRGLGKTQYF.

This clonotype was counted many times. The genes are TRBV12-3 or TRBV12-4 and TRBJ2-7; 7 nucleotides line up with TRBD1. The CDR3 runs to 14 residues. Trimming at V came to 6 bases and at J to 5 bases, leaving 10 bases not matched to a gene. CDR3 protein: CASSLDRVVDEQYF. The CDR3 DNA is TGTGCCAGCAGCCTCGACAGGGTAGTGGACGAGCAGTACTTC.

The rearrangement joins TRBV11-3 to TRBJ2-5; no clear D. CDR3 length: 13 residues. CDR1 and CDR2 from the germline V gene are SGHNT and YENEEA. Trimming stripped 2 bases from V and 5 bases from J, with 9 bases between. As DNA, the CDR3 is TGTGCCAGCAGCTTATATGAGATGGAGACCCAGTACTTC. It yields the protein CASSLYEMETQYF.

The table lists this clonotype with many counts. The genes are TRBV12-3 or TRBV12-4 and TRBJ2-3, with TRBD1 matching 9 bases. The junction had 14 bases not matched to a gene; V was cut back by 5 bases and J by 5 bases. The CDR3 extends over 17 amino acids. The CDR3, as DNA: TGTGCCAGCAGTATAAGAGGGACAGGGCGCTCCGTAGATACGCAGTATTTT. Amino acids: CASSIRGTGRSVDTQYF.

This chain joins TRBV6-5 and TRBJ1-2, with TRBD1 as a possible D gene (5 bases). The CDR3 has 16 amino acids. V was clipped by 0 bases and J by 2 bases, with 13 bases between them. Germline V CDR1 and CDR2: MNHEY, SVGAGI. The CDR3 loop reads CASSYSHRLGNYGYTF. Here the CDR3 DNA reads TGTGCCAGCAGTTACTCGCACAGGCTAGGCAACTATGGCTACACCTTC.